A selection of T cell receptor beta chains follows, all from one sample in a study of Graves' ophthalmopathy and Graves' hyperthyroidism. TCRdb processed the multiplex PCR reads anew with MiXCR; each CDR3 protein has one entry. The sample lists about 620,000 distinct CDR3 sequences, approximately 21% occurring once. The sequencing input was peripheral blood. The receptor source for this set is a woman between 18 and 29 years old with stable Graves' hyperthyroidism. Some clones in this sample may be carry-over from other donors' samples. The CDR3 runs from the conserved cysteine through the conserved F or W.

v_call,cdr3_length,j_call,cdr3_aa
TRBV24-1,15,TRBJ2-5,CAAGTSGGGQETQYF
TRBV13,16,TRBJ2-2,CASSLAGVVLDGELFF
TRBV27,17,TRBJ2-5,CASSQRRRGPYQETQYF
TRBV19,13,TRBJ1-5,CASSIDGDQPQHF
TRBV29-1,15,TRBJ1-3,CSVEGQGSSGNTIYF
TRBV29-1,13,TRBJ2-7,CSVLGNRALEQYF
TRBV10-1,15,TRBJ2-2,CASRGNRGGTGELFF
TRBV6-1,16,TRBJ2-5,CASSLLTDPRGETQYF
TRBV28,14,TRBJ2-7,CASSPGGGSGEQYF
TRBV20-1,14,TRBJ1-2,CSARDYGARYGYTF
TRBV12-3/TRBV12-4,16,TRBJ2-7,CASSFGYRDRAYEQYF
TRBV27,13,TRBJ1-5,CASSLQGTQPQHF
TRBV20-1,14,TRBJ1-1,CSARDMVKDTEAFF
TRBV25-1,12,TRBJ1-5,CASSEVGGAQHF
TRBV2,20,TRBJ2-4,CASLPWAGPSRDWSKNIQYF
TRBV3-1,15,TRBJ2-5,CASSQRTRQGETQYF
TRBV11-2,14,TRBJ2-7,CASSFGGSGYEQYF
TRBV19,15,TRBJ1-5,CASSTQGRPYQPQHF
TRBV13,13,TRBJ1-1,CASSLGGGSHAFF
TRBV19,14,TRBJ1-2,CASSIVGGDYGYTF
TRBV29-1,14,TRBJ2-5,CSVPGLAVQETQYF
TRBV20-1,12,TRBJ2-7,CSATPTSGEQYF
TRBV20-1,12,TRBJ2-5,CSAGLAGGLSYF
TRBV2,14,TRBJ1-1,CASSWTGRDTEAFF
TRBV28,15,TRBJ2-2,CASSLSPGGQKELFF
TRBV2,15,TRBJ1-2,CASSEEDRRNYGYTF
TRBV20-1,14,TRBJ2-7,CSARDQVGGYEQYF
TRBV13,15,TRBJ2-7,CASSLVRDASYEQYF
TRBV30,14,TRBJ1-2,CAWSVQQGSRGYTF
TRBV29-1,11,TRBJ1-1,CSVGLRSEAFF
TRBV11-1,17,TRBJ2-2,CASSLGGTNANTGELFF
TRBV6-2/TRBV6-3,15,TRBJ1-1,CASSYDVGGNTEAFF
TRBV30,15,TRBJ2-5,CAWSVSGGSGETQYF
TRBV3-1,16,TRBJ1-5,CASSQWDGLGNQPQHF
TRBV24-1,13,TRBJ2-7,CATSDQNAYEQYF
TRBV11-2,12,TRBJ1-2,CASSLETVGYTF
TRBV28,14,TRBJ1-5,CASSQYRDHQPQHF
TRBV6-1,16,TRBJ2-7,CASSEVARDVSYEQYF
TRBV28,18,TRBJ1-5,CASRLRDRGLRRGQPQHF
TRBV20-1,14,TRBJ2-5,CSARAGQAQETQYF
TRBV12-5,15,TRBJ1-1,CASGLASGRRTEAFF
TRBV5-1,15,TRBJ1-6,CASSPGTGENSPLHF
TRBV6-1,14,TRBJ2-7,CASSRLTGGYEQYF
TRBV12-3/TRBV12-4,12,TRBJ1-5,CATATSNQPQHF
TRBV7-2,14,TRBJ2-7,CASSLVSSTYEQYF
TRBV10-1,14,TRBJ2-7,CASTPGTGKSEQYF
TRBV11-2,17,TRBJ2-4,CASSSLPPDRIKNIQYF
TRBV20-1,14,TRBJ2-7,CSASPDRGGYEQYF
TRBV28,15,TRBJ2-7,CASSFLLALTYEQYF
TRBV11-2,13,TRBJ1-1,CASSLWPGTEAFF
TRBV2,15,TRBJ2-5,CASSDKLPIEETQYF
TRBV19,16,TRBJ1-1,CASSTPRTGMNTEAFF
TRBV12-3/TRBV12-4,13,TRBJ1-5,CASARQSNQPQHF
TRBV6-2/TRBV6-3,15,TRBJ2-6,CASSYRAGGANVLTF
TRBV18,13,TRBJ1-1,CASSPLRDTEAFF
TRBV7-2,15,TRBJ2-7,CASSLGGDLSYEQYF
TRBV12-3/TRBV12-4,13,TRBJ1-5,CASTSQPRQPQHF
TRBV27,13,TRBJ2-7,CASSGNFPYEQYF
TRBV2,13,TRBJ2-7,CASSARKLHEQYF